This T cell receptor (beta chain) was found in a study of OX40 agonist ivuxolimab in advanced cancers. About the research overall: Participants, 80% to 90% male, averaged roughly 60 years of age, ranging from about 23 to 85.

Study-wide findings and caveats: There was clonal expansion of CD4+ and CD8+ blood T cells by week 6 at 0.1 to 3.0 mg/kg. Still undetermined is the antigen specificity of the expanded peripheral T cells.

This CDR3 has 18 residues. V gave up 1 base and J gave up 5 bases, with 23 bases separating them. CDR1 and CDR2 from the germline V gene are SGHTA and FQGTGA. Here immunoSEQ multiplex PCR was the method, and the copy in TCRdb shows in-frame clones only, minus some. In the table there are tens of thousands of clones, approximately 92% of which are singletons. Comments on this clone: Its antigen is not identified.

The specimen comprised CD4+ or CD8+ T cells sorted from blood, sampled in a trial of the OX40 agonist ivuxolimab. This TCR derives from an adult with an advanced solid tumor such as melanoma, head and neck, liver or kidney cancer. The V and J genes are TRBV7-3 and TRBJ2-5, with a tentative D call TRBD2 (6 bases). In nucleotides, the CDR3 is TGTGCCAGCAGCTTAAGCGGAGGGGTCGGGGGTTATTGGGAGACCCAGTACTTC. Protein sequence: CASSLSGGVGGYWETQYF.